A single sample is the source of the 28 T cell receptor beta chains below, sequenced in a study of T cell clusters in autoimmune cytopenias. Each sample's input was 250 ng genomic DNA, 38,000 or so genome equivalents. Multiplex touch-down PCR amplified TRB using TRB-A and TRB-B pools in one tube. TCRdb reworked the multiplex PCR reads into one entry per CDR3 protein, no DNA. Its listing shows roughly 6,900 distinct CDR3 sequences. Input material: peripheral blood. The receptors stem from a human donor with an autoimmune cytopenia or autoimmune hepatitis (not recorded which).

V is TRBV6-6 and J is TRBJ2-7. CDR1 MNHNY and CDR2 SVGAGI come from the germline V gene (reference sequence). This CDR3 has 16 amino acids. This CDR3 is CASSHGGSQGTYEQYF.

Measured by frequency, this clonotype is medium-sized. The V gene is TRBV7-6, the J gene TRBJ2-1; checking the TCRdb D call of TRBD2 is not possible without DNA. The CDR3 is made up of 16 amino acids. Germline V lookup: CDR1 SGHVS, CDR2 FNYEAQ. The CDR3 protein is CASSFASSGSLDEQFF.

This chain connects TRBV6-4 to TRBJ2-3; checking the TCRdb D call of TRBD2 is not possible without DNA. Germline V CDR1 and CDR2: MRHNA, SNTAGT. The CDR3 totals 16 residues. CDR3 amino acids: CASSAGTSGRTDTQYF.

The V gene is TRBV12-3 or TRBV12-4, the J gene TRBJ2-5; TCRdb's D gene call, TRBD1, goes unchecked for lack of DNA. The CDR3 contains 15 residues. CDR3 protein: CASSGATGRSETQYF.

This clonotype is identified as medium-sized from frequency. CDR3: CSADEGRGNTIYF. The chain has TRBV20-1 and TRBJ1-3. The germline gives CDR1 DFQATT, CDR2 SNEGSKA (reference sequence). The CDR3 covers 13 residues.

Here the CDR3 reads CASSIFGDNEQFF. This chain joins TRBV19 and TRBJ2-1. Germline V CDR1 and CDR2: LNHDA, SQIVND (reference sequence). The CDR3 runs 13 residues.

Considering frequency, this clonotype is medium-sized. The CDR3 protein is CSARGDRDEQYF. The V gene is TRBV20-1, the J gene TRBJ2-7; checking the TCRdb D call of TRBD1 is not possible without DNA. Germline V lookup: CDR1 DFQATT, CDR2 SNEGSKA (reference sequence). The CDR3 is 12 amino acids.

Frequency places this clonotype as medium-sized. The chain is built from TRBV27 and TRBJ1-2; there is no DNA to check the TCRdb D call of TRBD1. The CDR3 spans 13 residues. Germline V gene lookup returns CDR1 MNHEY and CDR2 SMNVEV (reference sequence). This CDR3 is CASSRGTGYGYTF.

This chain connects TRBV7-2 to TRBJ1-1. Germline-derived CDR1 and CDR2 are SGHTA and FQGNSA. The CDR3 has 14 amino acids. The CDR3 loop reads CASSLWDLNTEAFF.

By frequency, this clonotype is medium-sized. This chain connects TRBV6-5 to TRBJ1-1; the TCRdb call, TRBD1, lacks DNA for checking. The length of the CDR3 is 17 residues. Germline CDR1 MNHEY, CDR2 SVGAGI. This chain's CDR3 is CASSYGTLRATNTEAFF.

The V call is TRBV19, the J call TRBJ1-1; TCRdb names TRBD1, which stays unverified in the absence of DNA. The CDR3 consists of 13 residues. Per germline, CDR1 LNHDA and CDR2 SQIVND (reference sequence). The CDR3 sequence: CASRGRLNTEAFF.

This chain joins TRBV4-2 and TRBJ1-1. This CDR3 comprises 13 residues. Germline V gene data show CDR1 as LGHNA and CDR2 as YNFKEQ. CDR3 in amino acids: CASSQETAKAAFF.

The J gene is TRBJ1-1, the V gene TRBV20-1; there is no DNA to check the TCRdb D call of TRBD1. The CDR3 spans 17 residues. CDR1 is DFQATT and CDR2 is SNEGSKA in the germline V gene (reference sequence). The CDR3 sequence: CSARRGGRGFMNTEAFF.

Its frequency marks this clonotype as medium-sized (0.01 to 0.1%). The rearrangement links TRBV6-5 to TRBJ1-2; the D call from TCRdb, TRBD1, cannot be confirmed without DNA. CDR1 and CDR2 from the germline V gene are MNHEY and SVGAGI. This CDR3 is 13 amino acids long. CDR3 loop: CASSYTQGRGYTF.

This clonotype counts as medium-sized by frequency. The chain carries TRBV6-6 and TRBJ1-1; TCRdb indicates TRBD1, and absent DNA this call remains unverified. Germline V CDR1 and CDR2: MNHNY, SVGAGI (reference sequence). The CDR3 spans 13 residues. The CDR3 loop is CASHSGGNTEAFF.

The V call is TRBV7-9, the J call TRBJ1-2; TCRdb's D gene call, TRBD1, goes unchecked for lack of DNA. This CDR3 has 13 residues. Germline loops: CDR1 SEHNR, CDR2 FQNEAQ (reference sequence). This CDR3 reads CASSPGTGEGYTF. The variable domain in full, with the rest retrieved from reference TRBV7-9 and TRBJ1-2, is DTGVSQNPRHKITKRGQNVTFRCDPISEHNRLYWYRQTLGQGPEFLTYFQNEAQLEKSRLLSDRFSAERPKGSFSTLEIQRTEQGDSAMYLCASSPGTGEGYTFGSGTRLTVV.

V gene TRBV18 combines with J gene TRBJ2-2; TCRdb designates TRBD2, a call that cannot be tested without DNA. The length of the CDR3 is 17 residues. Germline CDR1 KGHSH, CDR2 LQKENI. The CDR3 protein is CASSSTSGGAGTGELFF.

The J gene is TRBJ1-1, the V gene TRBV10-3; with no DNA, the TCRdb D assignment of TRBD1 cannot be verified. CDR1 and CDR2 (germline): ENHRY, SYGVKD. The CDR3 loop spans 14 amino acids. CDR3 sequence: CAIKGGIGPTEAFF.

The CDR3 sequence is CASSISTGSNYGYTF. This chain uses TRBV19 with TRBJ1-2; TCRdb names TRBD1, which stays unverified in the absence of DNA. Germline values: CDR1 LNHDA, CDR2 SQIVND (reference sequence). CDR3 length: 15 amino acids.

This clonotype is classed as medium-sized by frequency. The rearrangement joins TRBV7-9 to TRBJ1-2; with no DNA, the TCRdb D assignment of TRBD1 cannot be verified. This CDR3 has 13 amino acids. The germline gives CDR1 SEHNR, CDR2 FQNEAQ (reference sequence). This CDR3 reads CASSLGNRDGYTF.

The chain uses TRBV12-3 or TRBV12-4 and TRBJ2-5; TCRdb's D call of TRBD1 is untestable without DNA. CDR3 length equals 18 residues. The CDR3 here is CASTWTATFTTTQETQYF.

According to its frequency, this clonotype is medium-sized. This chain connects TRBV5-6 to TRBJ1-1; TCRdb calls TRBD1, which cannot be checked without DNA. The germline V gene encodes CDR1 SGHDT and CDR2 YYEEEE. The CDR3 has 12 amino acids. CDR3 loop: CASSIQGVEAFF.

This clonotype counts as medium-sized (0.01 to 0.1%) by frequency. The chain is built from TRBV20-1 and TRBJ1-2; TCRdb's D call, TRBD1, is unchecked because there is no DNA. This CDR3 is built from 12 residues. Germline V gene lookup returns CDR1 DFQATT and CDR2 SNEGSKA (reference sequence). Here the CDR3 reads CSAADSNYGYTF.

The chain combines TRBV10-3 with TRBJ1-5; TCRdb indicates TRBD1, and absent DNA this call remains unverified. This CDR3 has 13 residues. Germline V gene lookup returns CDR1 ENHRY and CDR2 SYGVKD. The CDR3 protein is CAIRGTGGQPQHF.

The chain recombines TRBV28 with TRBJ2-7; TCRdb indicates TRBD2, and absent DNA this call remains unverified. Germline V gene lookup returns CDR1 MDHEN and CDR2 SYDVKM. The CDR3 runs to 16 residues. CDR3 residues: CASSLASGSIPYEQYF.

Considering frequency, this clonotype is medium-sized. V gene TRBV12-3 or TRBV12-4 combines with J gene TRBJ1-5; TCRdb calls TRBD1, which cannot be checked without DNA. CDR3 length: 15 amino acids. This chain's CDR3 is CASRLTGFGYQPQHF.

The genes are TRBV10-2 and TRBJ2-1. This CDR3 comprises 11 residues. Germline V gives CDR1 WSHSY, CDR2 SAAADI. This chain's CDR3 is CASSVLDEQFF.

This clonotype registers medium-sized by frequency. The chain employs TRBV11-2 and TRBJ1-2; TCRdb returns TRBD1, unconfirmable since there is no DNA. Germline loops: CDR1 SGHAT, CDR2 FQNNGV. There are 15 residues in the CDR3. Here the CDR3 reads CASSLVATGPGGYTF.